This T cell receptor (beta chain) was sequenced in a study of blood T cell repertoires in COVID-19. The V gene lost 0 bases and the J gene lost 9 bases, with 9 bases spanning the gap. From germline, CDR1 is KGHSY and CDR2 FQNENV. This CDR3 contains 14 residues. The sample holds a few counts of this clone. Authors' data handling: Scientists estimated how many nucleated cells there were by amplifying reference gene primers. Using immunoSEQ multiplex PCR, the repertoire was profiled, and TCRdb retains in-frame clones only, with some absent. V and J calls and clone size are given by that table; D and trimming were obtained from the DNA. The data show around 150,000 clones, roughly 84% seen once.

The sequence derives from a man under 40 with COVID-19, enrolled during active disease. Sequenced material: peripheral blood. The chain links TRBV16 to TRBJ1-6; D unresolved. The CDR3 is CASSQSLGVSPLHF. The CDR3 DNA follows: TGTGCCAGCAGCCAATCTCTCGGGGTTTCACCCCTCCACTTT.